This record looks at one T cell receptor (beta chain) sequence and its context. Sequenced by immunoSEQ multiplex PCR; TCRdb stores in-frame clones only, minus some. The sample comprises 180,000 or so clones, about 86% of which are singletons, and 0.99% rests with the top ten. The source of the sample is a study of blood T cell repertoires in COVID-19. Germline V gene sequence: CDR1 MNHNS, CDR2 SASEGT. The CDR3 has 14 residues. Trimming left V 3 bases short and J 5 bases short, with 13 bases between. The sequence derives from a man aged 18 to 30 with acute or convalescent COVID-19. Sequenced: peripheral blood. V usage is TRBV6-1 and J usage is TRBJ2-5; TRBD1 is a possible D gene (6 bases). CDR3 in amino acids: CASSDQGRWETQYF. As DNA, the CDR3 is TGTGCCAGCAGTGATCAGGGGCGGTGGGAGACCCAGTACTTC.